Shown below are 20 T cell receptor beta chains from a single sample sequenced in a study of CD8 T cells in Susac syndrome. An input of roughly 0.45 to 1 ug of RNA was subjected to reverse transcription using random hexamers. MiXCR, run by TCRdb on the immunoSEQ multiplex PCR reads, gives a single entry per CDR3 protein. Counted here are around 110,000 distinct CDR3 sequences, just over 95% occurring once; the ten biggest clones make up roughly 0.14%. Specimen: CD4+ T cells from PBMCs. The receptors originated from a human donor with Susac syndrome.

The chain links TRBV30 to TRBJ1-1; D not certain. Germline CDR1 is GTSNPN and CDR2 is SVGIG (reference sequence). Trimming removed 0 bases at V and 3 bases at J, with 8 bases between. This CDR3 is 13 amino acids long. The CDR3 here is CAWSVRQDTEAFF. Written as DNA, the CDR3 is TGTGCCTGGAGTGTACGGCAAGACACTGAAGCTTTCTTT.

This chain links TRBV5-6 with TRBJ1-1; no firm D call. Trimming took off 2 bases at V and 1 base at J, with 6 bases between the two ends. The CDR3 spans 13 residues. Germline-derived CDR1 and CDR2 are SGHDT and YYEEEE. CDR3 sequence: CASSFPGNTEAFF. The CDR3 bases are TGTGCCAGCAGCTTTCCGGGGAACACTGAAGCTTTCTTT.

The chain uses TRBV4-2 and TRBJ2-5; D tentatively fits TRBD1 or TRBD2 (6 bases each). This CDR3 has 16 residues. Trimming took off 1 base at V and 5 bases at J, with 17 bases between the two ends. CDR1 and CDR2 from the germline V gene are LGHNA and YNFKEQ. In DNA, the CDR3 is TGTGCCAGCAGCCAAGTTTGGGAGCGGAGGGGGGAGACCCAGTACTTC. This gives the protein CASSQVWERRGETQYF.

V usage is TRBV18 and J usage is TRBJ2-7, with a tentative D call TRBD2 (6 bases). This CDR3 is 16 amino acids long. The germline CDR1 and CDR2 sequences are KGHSH and LQKENI. V was pared by 1 base and J by 1 base, with 14 bases between. The CDR3 coding sequence is TGTGCCAGCTCACCACTGGCTAGCGTCCTATCCTACGAGCAGTACTTC. Protein product: CASSPLASVLSYEQYF.

The chain recombines TRBV2 with TRBJ2-7; 7 bases agree with TRBD2. The germline gives CDR1 SNHLY, CDR2 FYNNEI. Trimming took 2 bases from V and 1 from J; bases not matched to a gene: 2. This CDR3 region has 14 residues. This CDR3 is CASSEPSGSYEQYF. The CDR3 bases are TGTGCCAGCAGTGAACCTAGCGGATCCTACGAGCAGTACTTC. The full variable domain, with the rest looked up from reference TRBV2 and TRBJ2-7, is EPEVTQTPSHQVTQMGQEVILRCVPISNHLYFYWYRQILGQKVEFLVSFYNNEISEKSEIFDDQFSVERPDGSNFTLKIRSTKLEDSAMYFCASSEPSGSYEQYFGPGTRLTVT.

The V call is TRBV6-5, the J call TRBJ2-5; D gene ambiguous. CDR1 and CDR2 from the germline V gene are MNHEY and SVGAGI. This CDR3 is 13 amino acids long. Trimming took 2 bases from V and 5 from J, leaving 9 bases between them. The CDR3, as DNA: TGTGCCAGCAGTTACGGTAGGACGGAGACCCAGTACTTC. It specifies CASSYGRTETQYF.

The gene calls are TRBV6-1 and TRBJ2-1; 9 bases align to TRBD2. After removal of 5 bases from V and 15 bases from J, the junction contained 17 bases not matched to a gene. The V gene's germline CDR1 is MNHNS and CDR2 SASEGT. The CDR3 loop spans 15 amino acids. CDR3 DNA: TGTGCCAGCAGTAAGGACGCTAGTTCCAGCGGGAGGTGGTTCTTC. Its translation: CASSKDASSSGRWFF.

The rearrangement links TRBV7-8 to TRBJ2-7; D may match TRBD1 or TRBD2 (6 bases each). V was cut by 8 bases and J by 3 bases, with 17 bases left in between. The germline CDR1 and CDR2 sequences are SGHVS and FQNEAQ. This CDR3 has 14 residues. The CDR3: CASAGGWGVYEQYF. Here the CDR3 DNA reads TGTGCCAGCGCTGGGGGCTGGGGGGTCTACGAGCAGTACTTC.

The chain combines TRBV5-1 with TRBJ2-3; 7 nucleotides agree with TRBD2. Germline V lookup: CDR1 SGHRS, CDR2 YFSETQ. V lost 1 base, J lost 1 base, and 6 bases stayed unmatched. The CDR3 sequence is 16 residues long. CDR3 loop: CASSLLAGLGTDTQYF. CDR3 coding DNA: TGCGCCAGCAGCTTGTTAGCGGGTCTAGGCACAGATACGCAGTATTTT.

The chain links TRBV4-2 to TRBJ2-7, with 13 bases lining up with TRBD2. Germline V gene lookup returns CDR1 LGHNA and CDR2 YNFKEQ. V was clipped by 4 bases and J by 4 bases; unmatched bases: 16. The CDR3 totals 19 residues. For the CDR3, the DNA is TGTGCCAGCAGCCTTACCGGACTAGCGGGAGAGGGGGCCTTATACGAGCAGTACTTC. This translates into CASSLTGLAGEGALYEQYF.

This clonotype was detected only once. V and J are TRBV7-2 and TRBJ1-5, with D maybe TRBD1 (5 bases). The CDR3 length is 14 residues. Trimming cost V 5 bases and J 6 bases, with 14 bases left between them. Per the germline V gene, CDR1 is SGHTA and CDR2 is FQGNSA. The CDR3 nucleotides read TGTGCCAGCAGCCGTTCGGGGGGACCTCAGCCCCAGCATTTT. This encodes CASSRSGGPQPQHF. Filled out from reference TRBV7-2 and TRBJ1-5, the complete variable domain reads GAGVSQSPSNKVTEKGKDVELRCDPISGHTALYWYRQSLGQGLEFLIYFQGNSAPDKSGLPSDRFSAERTGGSVSTLTIQRTQQEDSAVYLCASSRSGGPQPQHFGDGTRLSIL.

This clonotype was picked up one time. The chain is built from TRBV6-6 and TRBJ1-4, with 8 bases aligning to TRBD1. The CDR3 sequence is 14 residues long. Germline values: CDR1 MNHNY, CDR2 SVGAGI (reference sequence). The J segment lost 6 bases and the V segment lost 8 bases, leaving 8 bases of the junction unmatched. The CDR3 here is CASGPGGADEKLFF. CDR3 bases: TGTGCCAGCGGACCAGGGGGCGCGGATGAAAAACTGTTTTTT.

The chain uses TRBV24-1 and TRBJ2-2, with 7 bases aligning to TRBD2. This CDR3 comprises 19 residues. Germline values: CDR1 KGHDR, CDR2 SFDVKD. V was clipped by 5 bases and J by 0 bases; unmatched bases: 14. The CDR3 sequence is CATSGPTQESGANTGELFF. The CDR3, as DNA: TGTGCCACCAGTGGCCCAACCCAAGAGAGCGGGGCGAACACCGGGGAGCTGTTTTTT.

The chain uses TRBV12-3 or TRBV12-4 and TRBJ2-7, with 7 nucleotides matching TRBD2. The CDR3 spans 13 residues. V lost 6 bases and J lost 0; bases outside the gene matches: 2. This CDR3 is CASRGTNSYEQYF. CDR3 nucleotide sequence: TGTGCCAGCAGAGGGACTAACTCCTACGAGCAGTACTTC.

V usage is TRBV12-3 or TRBV12-4 and J usage is TRBJ1-2; D not resolved. The germline V and J ends were trimmed by 8 bases and 0 bases, with 7 bases remaining between them. The CDR3 spans 12 residues. For the CDR3, the DNA is TGTGCCAGCCGTCGGGCTAACTATGGCTACACCTTC. Residues: CASRRANYGYTF.

The chain carries TRBV29-1 and TRBJ1-4, with a possible D match to TRBD1 (6 bases). This CDR3 region has 13 residues. The germline V gene encodes CDR1 SQVTM and CDR2 ANQGSEA. Trimming stripped 3 bases from V and 6 bases from J, with 11 bases between. The CDR3 region has the DNA TGCAGCGTTGACCCCAGGGGAGATGAAAAACTGTTTTTT. As protein: CSVDPRGDEKLFF. The full variable domain, with the rest looked up from reference TRBV29-1 and TRBJ1-4, is SAVISQKPSRDICQRGTSLTIQCQVDSQVTMMFWYRQQPGQSLTLIATANQGSEATYESGFVIDKFPISRPNLTFSTLTVSNMSPEDSSIYLCSVDPRGDEKLFFGSGTQLSVL.

The rearrangement joins TRBV6-1 to TRBJ2-3; D may match TRBD1 or TRBD2 (5 bases each). The CDR3 has 16 amino acids. CDR1 MNHNS and CDR2 SASEGT come from the germline V gene. Trimming cost V 10 bases and J 2 bases, with 22 bases left between them. The CDR3 nucleotides are TGTGCCACCAGAGTAAGGGCCCGGGGCCCCACAGATACGCAGTATTTT. As protein: CATRVRARGPTDTQYF.

On this clonotype: Germline is not matched at one junction end, which may reflect a read error. The J gene is TRBJ2-2, the V gene TRBV7-7, with TRBD1 as a possible D gene (5 bases). Germline lookup yields CDR1 SSHAT and CDR2 FNYEAQ (reference sequence). The CDR3 consists of 14 residues. CDR3 coding DNA: TGTGCTAGCAGCTTAAAACAGGTCACCGGGGAGCTGTTTTTT. Encoded protein: CASSLKQVTGELFF.

The chain combines TRBV30 with TRBJ1-6, with unresolved D. This CDR3 region has 13 residues. Trimming stripped 1 base from V and 10 bases from J, with 11 bases between. Per germline, CDR1 GTSNPN and CDR2 SVGIG (reference sequence). The DNA for the CDR3 is TGTGCCTGGAGTGACGATATTGGATCACCCCTCCACTTT. It encodes CAWSDDIGSPLHF.

The chain carries TRBV5-4 and TRBJ1-2; possibly TRBD1 for D (5 bases). This CDR3 has 14 residues. Germline V gene data show CDR1 as SGHNT and CDR2 as YYREEE (reference sequence). Trimming took 0 bases from V and 6 from J, leaving 12 bases between them. CDR3 nucleotide sequence: TGTGCCAGCAGCTTGGAGAGGGGACGGAATGGCTACACCTTC. This encodes CASSLERGRNGYTF.